The sequence of this T cell receptor beta chain was determined in a study of OX40 agonist ivuxolimab in advanced cancers. Study as a whole: Patients were treated with intravenous ivuxolimab, dosed at 0.01 to 10 mg/kg and infused every 2 weeks.

Whole-study results and caveats: Individuals who were partial responders at 0.1-3.0 mg/kg had clonal expansion that ranked among the lowest.

Patients with a history of autoimmune disease or on systemic immunosuppression were excluded. Samples were taken at baseline and on day 1 of cycles 4 and 7. After removal of 0 bases from V and 3 bases from J, the junction contained 5 bases not matched to a gene. The CDR3 contains 16 residues. Germline V gene data show CDR1 as KGHSH and CDR2 as LQKENI. Profiled with immunoSEQ multiplex PCR; TCRdb holds only in-frame clones, not every one. The table includes 45,000 to 60,000 clones, roughly 80% detected once. A note on this clone: The antigen remains undetermined.

The chain joins TRBV18 to TRBJ2-3; 8 bases fit TRBD2. The sample here was CD4+ or CD8+ T cells sorted from blood, taken in a trial of the OX40 agonist ivuxolimab. This sequence originates from an adult with an advanced solid tumor such as melanoma, head and neck, liver or kidney cancer. CDR3 coding DNA: TGTGCCAGCTCACCACCGACTAGCGCAGGGACAGATACGCAGTATTTT. Residues: CASSPPTSAGTDTQYF.